The 20 T cell receptor beta chains below all came from one sample that was sequenced in a study of PD-1 blockade in mismatch repair-deficient tumors (TCRdb year 2017). Library prep was done by the immunoSEQ multiplex PCR assay. TCRdb carries this immuneACCESS record with in-frame sequences only. Its versions omit some clonotypes, under half of them owing to an unresolved V gene in the studies checked, with the rest unexplained. The sample table records tens of thousands of clones; 80% to 90% of these occur just once. The ten largest make up approximately 17% of the sample. The specimen comprised peripheral blood, sampled 2 weeks after starting pembrolizumab. Receptors originate from an adult with mismatch repair-deficient cancer.

The rearrangement joins TRBV28 to TRBJ1-2; the D gene is possibly TRBD1 (6 bases). The germline CDR1 and CDR2 sequences are MDHEN and SYDVKM. Trimming took 7 bases from V and 2 from J, leaving 14 bases between them. This CDR3 has 14 amino acids. CDR3 nucleotide sequence: TGTGCCAGCACCTCTCCGGACAGAAACTATGGCTACACCTTC. It is translated as CASTSPDRNYGYTF.

The chain is built from TRBV6-6 and TRBJ2-5; D unresolved. There are 14 residues in the CDR3. Germline CDR1 and CDR2: MNHNY and SVGAGI (reference sequence). V was trimmed by 6 bases and J by 1 base, leaving 12 bases between them. The CDR3 region is CASRNRPFQETQYF. CDR3 bases: TGTGCCAGCAGGAACCGACCTTTCCAAGAGACCCAGTACTTC.

The chain recombines TRBV30 with TRBJ2-3; 15 nucleotides match TRBD2. Trimming removed 2 bases from V and 4 bases from J; junction bases left unmatched: 4. There are 16 residues in the CDR3. CDR1 is GTSNPN and CDR2 is SVGIG in the germline V gene (reference sequence). CDR3 sequence (DNA): TGTGCCTGGAGTCCCGGACTAGCGGGAGGGCCAGATACGCAGTATTTT. Translating gives CAWSPGLAGGPDTQYF.

The CDR3 spells CASSYTEGTEAFF. Written as DNA, the CDR3 is TGTGCCAGCAGCTACACAGAGGGCACTGAAGCTTTCTTT. This chain uses TRBV11-2 with TRBJ1-1, with D hard to call. Germline assignment: CDR1 SGHAT and CDR2 FQNNGV. This CDR3 has 13 residues. Deletions cut 4 bases from V and 4 bases from J, with 10 bases between.

The V call is TRBV7-6, the J call TRBJ2-1, with D uncertain. Trimming took off 3 bases at V and 6 bases at J, with 9 bases between the two ends. Germline lookup yields CDR1 SGHVS and CDR2 FNYEAQ. CDR3 length: 13 amino acids. The CDR3 bases are TGTGCCAGCAGCTTTAGTTTGGGCAATGAGCAGTTCTTC. Protein: CASSFSLGNEQFF.

V usage is TRBV5-5 and J usage is TRBJ1-2; TRBD1 might be the D (5 bases). The ends were cut back, 0 bases at V and 4 bases at J, with 10 bases in the middle. The CDR3 contains 14 residues. The germline V gene encodes CDR1 SGHKS and CDR2 YYEKEE (reference sequence). CDR3 DNA: TGTGCCAGCAGCTTGGGGCAGGGAGTCTATGGCTACACCTTC. Encoded protein: CASSLGQGVYGYTF.

V and J are TRBV4-3 and TRBJ2-7; 7 bases are shared with TRBD2. The CDR3 is 15 amino acids. Germline CDR1 reads LGHNA; CDR2 reads YSLEER. Losses at the gene ends were 3 bases for V and 1 base for J; bases not matched to a gene: 6. The CDR3 protein is CASSQALAESYEQYF. CDR3 DNA sequence: TGCGCCAGCAGCCAGGCTCTAGCGGAATCCTACGAGCAGTACTTC.

The chain couples TRBV6-6 to TRBJ2-7; D unresolved. The V end was cut by 2 bases, the J end by 2 bases, with 7 bases between. CDR1 and CDR2 from the germline V gene are MNHNY and SVGAGI (reference sequence). The CDR3 has 13 amino acids. The CDR3 DNA is TGTGCCAGCAGTTACGGAACAACCTACGAGCAGTACTTC. This translates into CASSYGTTYEQYF.

Notes on this clone: This specimen includes other DNA sequences encoding the same CDR3. This chain joins TRBV27 and TRBJ2-7; D is unresolved. Germline V gives CDR1 MNHEY, CDR2 SMNVEV (reference sequence). Trimming took 7 bases from V and 2 from J, leaving 18 bases between them. The CDR3 is 15 amino acids. The CDR3 here is CASISTWGLTYEQYF. The CDR3 nucleotides read TGTGCCAGCATTTCCACGTGGGGATTGACCTACGAGCAGTACTTC.

The V gene is TRBV18, the J gene TRBJ2-3; D might be TRBD1 (5 bases). In germline, CDR1 is KGHSH, CDR2 LQKENI. V was shortened by 3 bases and J by 4 bases, with 8 bases between the two germline ends. The CDR3 is 13 amino acids. In nucleotides, the CDR3 is TGTGCCAGCTCACCCGACAGTGCAGATACGCAGTATTTT. It specifies CASSPDSADTQYF.

The chain combines TRBV5-1 with TRBJ2-2; D gene uncertain. CDR1 SGHRS and CDR2 YFSETQ come from the germline V gene. CDR3 length equals 13 residues. Deletions cut 1 base from V and 1 base from J, with 2 bases between. The CDR3 protein is CASSLKNTGELFF. The CDR3 DNA sequence: TGCGCCAGCAGCTTGAAGAACACCGGGGAGCTGTTTTTT.

The chain uses TRBV18 and TRBJ2-7, with 9 bases matching TRBD1. CDR1 is KGHSH, CDR2 LQKENI, per germline. The CDR3 contains 16 residues. V dropped 2 bases and J dropped 0; count of bases not matched to a gene: 5. In DNA form, the CDR3 reads TGTGCCAGCTCACCATTACAGGGGGCGGCCTCCTACGAGCAGTACTTC. It yields the protein CASSPLQGAASYEQYF.

The rearrangement links TRBV29-1 to TRBJ2-2; tentatively, D is TRBD1 (5 bases). Trimming cost V 5 bases and J 1 base, with 17 bases left between them. There are 16 residues in the CDR3. Germline lookup yields CDR1 SQVTM and CDR2 ANQGSEA. CDR3 protein: CSVISPGQGNTGELFF. CDR3 DNA sequence: TGCAGCGTTATTAGTCCAGGGCAGGGGAACACCGGGGAGCTGTTTTTT.

V gene TRBV15 combines with J gene TRBJ2-7; D is uncertain. The ends were cut back, 1 base at V and 4 bases at J, with 14 bases in the middle. This CDR3 comprises 15 residues. Per the germline V gene, CDR1 is LNHNV and CDR2 is YYDKDF (reference sequence). The DNA of the CDR3 is TGTGCCACCAGCAGAGGTGGGGTGGACCGATACGAGCAGTACTTC. This encodes CATSRGGVDRYEQYF.

This chain joins TRBV27 and TRBJ1-5; TRBD1 matches 11 bases. There are 16 residues in the CDR3. The germline gives CDR1 MNHEY, CDR2 SMNVEV (reference sequence). V was clipped by 4 bases and J by 5 bases; unmatched bases: 7. For the CDR3, the DNA is TGTGCCAGCAGTTCCGGGACAGGGGGTCTTTATCAGCCCCAGCATTTT. This encodes CASSSGTGGLYQPQHF.

The V gene is TRBV18, the J gene TRBJ2-1; 11 positions match TRBD2. J was trimmed by 6 bases and V by 3 bases; bases with no gene match: 7. Germline loops: CDR1 KGHSH, CDR2 LQKENI. The CDR3 length is 16 residues. The CDR3 loop reads CASSPGGTSGSNEQFF. The DNA for the CDR3 is TGTGCCAGCTCACCCGGGGGCACTAGCGGGAGCAATGAGCAGTTCTTC.

This chain joins TRBV2 and TRBJ2-3; TRBD2 matches 8 bases. V lost 4 bases and J lost 8; bases outside the gene matches: 5. Germline V lookup: CDR1 SNHLY, CDR2 FYNNEI. The CDR3 is made up of 13 amino acids. CDR3 DNA: TGTGCCAGCAGTGCCTCAGCGGGAGCTACGCAGTATTTT. The encoded protein is CASSASAGATQYF.

The rearrangement joins TRBV7-9 to TRBJ2-7, with D uncertain. Per germline, CDR1 SEHNR and CDR2 FQNEAQ (reference sequence). The V gene lost 1 base and the J gene lost 4 bases, with 5 bases spanning the gap. The CDR3 has 12 residues. The CDR3: CASSLVGYEQYF. CDR3 sequence (DNA): TGTGCCAGCAGCTTAGTGGGGTACGAGCAGTACTTC.

The chain employs TRBV5-8 and TRBJ2-1, with 10 bases aligning to TRBD2. Germline CDR1 and CDR2: SGHTS and YDEGEE. This CDR3 is 18 amino acids long. V was clipped by 1 base and J by 1 base; unmatched bases: 8. CDR3 residues: CASSLTAGGLLSYNEQFF. DNA for the CDR3: TGTGCCAGCAGCTTGACAGCGGGAGGGCTCTTGTCCTACAATGAGCAGTTCTTC.

V gene TRBV10-3 combines with J gene TRBJ2-3; 7 nucleotides line up with TRBD1. V lost 0 bases and J lost 6; bases outside the gene matches: 6. The CDR3 totals 15 residues. The germline gives CDR1 ENHRY, CDR2 SYGVKD. CDR3 in DNA: TGTGCCATCAGTGAGTCTACAGGGGCGATTGATACGCAGTATTTT. It codes for CAISESTGAIDTQYF.